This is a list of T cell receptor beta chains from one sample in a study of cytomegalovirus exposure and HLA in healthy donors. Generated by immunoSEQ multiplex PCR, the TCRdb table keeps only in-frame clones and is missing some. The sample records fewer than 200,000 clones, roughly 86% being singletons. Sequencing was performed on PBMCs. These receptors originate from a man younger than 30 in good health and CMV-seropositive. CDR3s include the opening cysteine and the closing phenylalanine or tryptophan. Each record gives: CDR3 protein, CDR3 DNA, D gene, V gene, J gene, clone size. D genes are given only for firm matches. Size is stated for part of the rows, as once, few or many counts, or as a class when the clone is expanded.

CDR3aa: CASSLSGLNTGELFF
CDR3nt: TGTGCCAGCAGTTTATCCGGGTTGAACACCGGGGAGCTGTTTTTT
d_gene: NA
v_gene: TRBV27
j_gene: TRBJ2-2
abundance: NA

CDR3aa: CASSPYDVGSGETQYF
CDR3nt: TGTGCCAGCTCACCTTACGATGTGGGGAGTGGTGAGACCCAGTACTTC
d_gene: NA
v_gene: TRBV18
j_gene: TRBJ2-5
abundance: NA

CDR3aa: CASSGDRVINVLTF
CDR3nt: TGTGCCAGCAGTGGCGACAGGGTTATCAACGTCCTGACTTTC
d_gene: TRBD1
v_gene: TRBV2
j_gene: TRBJ2-6
abundance: NA

CDR3aa: CASSLGPAERETQYF
CDR3nt: TGTGCCAGCAGCTTAGGGCCGGCGGAAAGGGAGACCCAGTACTTC
d_gene: NA
v_gene: TRBV11-3
j_gene: TRBJ2-5
abundance: NA

CDR3aa: CASSFSRTGGTEAFF
CDR3nt: TGTGCCAGCAGCTTCTCCCGGACAGGGGGCACTGAAGCTTTCTTT
d_gene: TRBD1
v_gene: TRBV7-9
j_gene: TRBJ1-1
abundance: NA

CDR3aa: CASSLGGLRGETQYF
CDR3nt: TGTGCCAGCAGCTTAGGCGGACTACGAGGAGAGACCCAGTACTTC
d_gene: NA
v_gene: TRBV7-2
j_gene: TRBJ2-5
abundance: NA

CDR3aa: CASSPRTDEKLFF
CDR3nt: TGTGCCAGCTCACCACGAACGGATGAAAAACTGTTTTTT
d_gene: NA
v_gene: TRBV18
j_gene: TRBJ1-4
abundance: NA

CDR3aa: CASSPQGAPETQYF
CDR3nt: TGTGCCAGCTCACCACAGGGGGCTCCAGAGACCCAGTACTTC
d_gene: TRBD1
v_gene: TRBV18
j_gene: TRBJ2-5
abundance: NA

CDR3aa: CASSLAPGTRNTDTQYF
CDR3nt: TGCGCCAGCAGCTTGGCCCCAGGAACAAGGAACACAGATACGCAGTATTTT
d_gene: NA
v_gene: TRBV5-1
j_gene: TRBJ2-3
abundance: NA

CDR3aa: CASSLTQGRQPQHF
CDR3nt: TGTGCCAGCAGCTTAACCCAAGGGAGGCAGCCCCAGCATTTT
d_gene: NA
v_gene: TRBV7-2
j_gene: TRBJ1-5
abundance: NA

CDR3aa: CASSSTLLYDYTF
CDR3nt: TGTGCCAGCAGTTCTACGCTACTATACGACTACACCTTC
d_gene: NA
v_gene: TRBV6-5
j_gene: TRBJ1-2
abundance: once

CDR3aa: CASSLTGRNSPLHF
CDR3nt: TGTGCCAGCAGTTTGACAGGGAGAAATTCACCCCTCCACTTT
d_gene: TRBD1
v_gene: TRBV27
j_gene: TRBJ1-6
abundance: NA

CDR3aa: CASSSPLAGWETQYF
CDR3nt: TGTGCCAGCAGTTCCCCCTTAGCGGGATGGGAGACCCAGTACTTC
d_gene: TRBD2
v_gene: TRBV28
j_gene: TRBJ2-5
abundance: NA

CDR3aa: CASSLGQGFNEQYF
CDR3nt: TGTGCCAGCAGCCTAGGACAGGGTTTTAACGAGCAGTACTTC
d_gene: TRBD1
v_gene: TRBV28
j_gene: TRBJ2-7
abundance: NA

CDR3aa: CASSSRGLAGGPNGELFF
CDR3nt: TGTGCCAGCAGTTCCAGAGGCCTAGCGGGAGGGCCGAACGGGGAGCTGTTTTTT
d_gene: TRBD2
v_gene: TRBV27
j_gene: TRBJ2-2
abundance: NA

CDR3aa: CASSFVVKQGYGYTF
CDR3nt: TGTGCCAGCAGCTTCGTGGTCAAGCAGGGCTATGGCTACACCTTC
d_gene: NA
v_gene: TRBV7-9
j_gene: TRBJ1-2
abundance: NA

CDR3aa: CAWSVLWRGGQGTQYF
CDR3nt: TGTGCCTGGAGTGTACTTTGGCGGGGGGGCCAGGGTACGCAGTATTTT
d_gene: TRBD2
v_gene: TRBV30
j_gene: TRBJ2-3
abundance: NA

CDR3aa: CASSPGYEQYF
CDR3nt: TGTGCCAGCAGCCCAGGCTACGAGCAGTACTTC
d_gene: NA
v_gene: TRBV14
j_gene: TRBJ2-7
abundance: NA

CDR3aa: CAIRASGGGTDTQYF
CDR3nt: TGTGCCATCAGGGCTAGCGGAGGGGGGACAGATACGCAGTATTTT
d_gene: NA
v_gene: TRBV10-3
j_gene: TRBJ2-3
abundance: NA

CDR3aa: CASSSNRGYGYTF
CDR3nt: TGTGCCAGCAGTTCTAACAGGGGCTATGGCTACACCTTC
d_gene: TRBD1
v_gene: TRBV27
j_gene: TRBJ1-2
abundance: NA

CDR3aa: CASPSPGGSYEQYF
CDR3nt: TGTGCCAGCCCCTCACCCGGGGGTTCCTACGAGCAGTACTTC
d_gene: NA
v_gene: TRBV6-4
j_gene: TRBJ2-7
abundance: few

CDR3aa: CASTPWAGDEEQYF
CDR3nt: TGTGCCAGCACCCCTTGGGCAGGGGACGAAGAGCAGTACTTC
d_gene: NA
v_gene: TRBV7-9
j_gene: TRBJ2-7
abundance: once

CDR3aa: CASRESRGITGELFF
CDR3nt: TGTGCCAGCAGGGAAAGCAGGGGCATCACCGGGGAGCTGTTTTTT
d_gene: NA
v_gene: TRBV25-1
j_gene: TRBJ2-2
abundance: NA

CDR3aa: CASTPGGGETQYF
CDR3nt: TGTGCCAGCACCCCCGGTGGCGGGGAGACCCAGTACTTC
d_gene: NA
v_gene: TRBV2
j_gene: TRBJ2-5
abundance: NA

CDR3aa: CASSQRDGHGYTF
CDR3nt: TGTGCCAGCAGCCAGCGGGACGGCCATGGCTACACCTTC
d_gene: NA
v_gene: TRBV4-2
j_gene: TRBJ1-2
abundance: NA

CDR3aa: CASSHSGRTNEKLFF
CDR3nt: TGTGCCAGCAGTCATTCGGGTAGGACTAATGAAAAACTGTTTTTT
d_gene: NA
v_gene: TRBV5-8
j_gene: TRBJ1-4
abundance: NA

CDR3aa: CASSIGLAGPGDTQYF
CDR3nt: TGTGCCAGCAGCATTGGACTAGCGGGGCCCGGGGATACGCAGTATTTT
d_gene: TRBD2
v_gene: TRBV13
j_gene: TRBJ2-3
abundance: NA

CDR3aa: CASSLGVRDMGEKLFF
CDR3nt: TGTGCCAGCAGCTTAGGTGTTCGGGACATGGGCGAAAAACTGTTTTTT
d_gene: NA
v_gene: TRBV7-9
j_gene: TRBJ1-4
abundance: NA

CDR3aa: CASSLELNSPLHF
CDR3nt: TGTGCCAGCAGCTTGGAGCTGAATTCACCCCTCCACTTT
d_gene: NA
v_gene: TRBV5-4
j_gene: TRBJ1-6
abundance: few

CDR3aa: CASSSRREGTYEQYF
CDR3nt: TGTGCCAGCAGTTCAAGGAGGGAAGGAACCTACGAGCAGTACTTC
d_gene: NA
v_gene: TRBV6-6
j_gene: TRBJ2-7
abundance: NA

CDR3aa: CATRIRGRAPYNEQFF
CDR3nt: TGTGCCACCCGGATCAGGGGCCGGGCGCCTTACAATGAGCAGTTCTTC
d_gene: NA
v_gene: TRBV19
j_gene: TRBJ2-1
abundance: NA

CDR3aa: CASSFETGRGYTF
CDR3nt: TGTGCCAGCAGCTTCGAGACAGGGCGCGGCTACACCTTC
d_gene: TRBD1
v_gene: TRBV4-2
j_gene: TRBJ1-2
abundance: NA

CDR3aa: CASSESPSRLSYEQYF
CDR3nt: TGTGCCAGCAGCGAAAGTCCCAGCAGGTTGTCCTACGAGCAGTACTTC
d_gene: NA
v_gene: TRBV9
j_gene: TRBJ2-7
abundance: few

CDR3aa: CASTARSGDYGYTF
CDR3nt: TGTGCCAGCACCGCGAGGTCAGGGGACTATGGCTACACCTTC
d_gene: NA
v_gene: TRBV6-5
j_gene: TRBJ1-2
abundance: NA

CDR3aa: CASSPSRTGGWETQYF
CDR3nt: TGTGCCAGCAGCCCCTCCCGGACAGGGGGCTGGGAGACCCAGTACTTC
d_gene: TRBD1
v_gene: TRBV27
j_gene: TRBJ2-5
abundance: NA

CDR3aa: CASSPRDSLDTQYF
CDR3nt: TGTGCCAGCTCACCTCGGGACAGTTTAGATACGCAGTATTTT
d_gene: TRBD1
v_gene: TRBV18
j_gene: TRBJ2-3
abundance: NA

CDR3aa: CASSPTVNTEAFF
CDR3nt: TGTGCCAGCAGCCCTACAGTGAACACTGAAGCTTTCTTT
d_gene: NA
v_gene: TRBV7-9
j_gene: TRBJ1-1
abundance: NA

CDR3aa: CAWVTGISNTGELFF
CDR3nt: TGTGCCTGGGTAACGGGGATTTCCAACACCGGGGAGCTGTTTTTT
d_gene: NA
v_gene: TRBV30
j_gene: TRBJ2-2
abundance: few

CDR3aa: CSVGGGYGYTF
CDR3nt: TGCAGCGTTGGAGGGGGCTATGGCTACACCTTC
d_gene: NA
v_gene: TRBV29-1
j_gene: TRBJ1-2
abundance: few

CDR3aa: CASSLAVAGGRETQYF
CDR3nt: TGCGCCAGCAGCTTGGCGGTAGCGGGGGGCCGAGAGACCCAGTACTTC
d_gene: TRBD2
v_gene: TRBV5-1
j_gene: TRBJ2-5
abundance: NA

CDR3aa: CASSFMETEAFF
CDR3nt: TGTGCCAGCAGCTTCATGGAGACTGAAGCTTTCTTT
d_gene: NA
v_gene: TRBV11-2
j_gene: TRBJ1-1
abundance: NA

CDR3aa: CASSLRETGDEKLFF
CDR3nt: TGCGCCAGCAGCTTGCGGGAGACGGGGGATGAAAAACTGTTTTTT
d_gene: NA
v_gene: TRBV5-1
j_gene: TRBJ1-4
abundance: once

CDR3aa: CASSRGGTQYF
CDR3nt: TGCGCCAGCAGCCGGGGGGGTACGCAGTATTTT
d_gene: TRBD2
v_gene: TRBV4-3
j_gene: TRBJ2-3
abundance: once

CDR3aa: CASSLGIGDTEAFF
CDR3nt: TGTGCCAGCAGCTTGGGGATAGGGGACACTGAAGCTTTCTTT
d_gene: NA
v_gene: TRBV5-6
j_gene: TRBJ1-1
abundance: NA

CDR3aa: CASSQAIFAGVVEQYF
CDR3nt: TGTGCCAGCAGCCAAGCTATCTTTGCGGGAGTGGTCGAGCAGTACTTC
d_gene: TRBD2
v_gene: TRBV4-2
j_gene: TRBJ2-7
abundance: NA

CDR3aa: CASSYSSGDGPYF
CDR3nt: TGTGCCAGCAGTTACTCATCAGGGGATGGGCCGTACTTC
d_gene: NA
v_gene: TRBV6-5
j_gene: TRBJ2-7
abundance: NA

CDR3aa: CASSQGFTTYEQYF
CDR3nt: TGTGCCAGCAGCCAGGGCTTCACCACCTACGAGCAGTACTTC
d_gene: NA
v_gene: TRBV27
j_gene: TRBJ2-7
abundance: once

CDR3aa: CASSPTTTRFEQYF
CDR3nt: TGTGCCAGCTCACCCACTACCACTAGATTCGAGCAGTACTTC
d_gene: NA
v_gene: TRBV18
j_gene: TRBJ2-7
abundance: NA

CDR3aa: CASSLRGGRDTQYF
CDR3nt: TGTGCCAGCAGCCTGCGGGGGGGCCGCGATACGCAGTATTTT
d_gene: TRBD2
v_gene: TRBV7-2
j_gene: TRBJ2-3
abundance: NA